The clone carrying this TCR beta chain was counted between two and nine times. The antigen remains undetermined. The CDR3 loop spans 15 amino acids. Germline CDR1 and CDR2: SEHNR and FQNEAQ (reference sequence). V lost 7 bases to trimming and J lost 0 bases, with 15 bases between them. The data belong to a study of a mutant IDH1 vaccine in newly diagnosed glioma. Study-wide background: Across weeks 1, 3, 5, 7, 11, 15, 19 and 23, patients received a vaccination each time, eight in all. Beforehand, treatment had been radiotherapy, temozolomide, or both; the majority received both. Patients received vaccination from 4-6 weeks after radiotherapy alone, or with temozolomide cycles. Study findings and constraints: Among patients, roughly 93% showed immune responses induced by the vaccine.

TCRdb keeps only in-frame clones here, not all; method: immunoSEQ multiplex PCR. In the table there are tens of thousands of clones, less than 85% of which are singletons. Time point: week 11, during vaccination. With topical imiquimod, each dose of the vaccine consisted of 300 ug of mutant IDH1 20-mer peptide. J is TRBJ1-1 and V is TRBV7-9; D is perhaps TRBD1 (5 bases). The receptor's source is a man younger than 30 with glioma. Some clones in this sample may be carry-over from other donors' samples. The material was peripheral blood mononuclear cells (PBMCs), obtained from a glioma patient whose treatment included an IDH1 peptide vaccine. This chain's CDR3 is CASTLAGYLNTEAFF. CDR3 bases: TGTGCCAGCACCCTCGCAGGGTACCTGAACACTGAAGCTTTCTTT. The full variable domain, rest sourced from reference TRBV7-9 and TRBJ1-1, is DTGVSQNPRHKITKRGQNVTFRCDPISEHNRLYWYRQTLGQGPEFLTYFQNEAQLEKSRLLSDRFSAERPKGSFSTLEIQRTEQGDSAMYLCASTLAGYLNTEAFFGQGTRLTVV.